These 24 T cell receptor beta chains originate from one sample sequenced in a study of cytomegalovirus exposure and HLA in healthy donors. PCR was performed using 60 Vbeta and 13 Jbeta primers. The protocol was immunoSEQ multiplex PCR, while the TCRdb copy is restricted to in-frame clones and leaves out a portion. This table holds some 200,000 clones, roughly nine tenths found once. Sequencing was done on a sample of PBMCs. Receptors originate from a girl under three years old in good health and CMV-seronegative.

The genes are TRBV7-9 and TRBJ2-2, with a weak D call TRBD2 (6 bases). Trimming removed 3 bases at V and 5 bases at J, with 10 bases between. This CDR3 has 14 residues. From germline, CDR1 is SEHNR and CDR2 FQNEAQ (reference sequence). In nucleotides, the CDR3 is TGTGCCAGCAGCTTGGAGGGAGAGACCGGGGAGCTGTTTTTT. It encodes CASSLEGETGELFF.

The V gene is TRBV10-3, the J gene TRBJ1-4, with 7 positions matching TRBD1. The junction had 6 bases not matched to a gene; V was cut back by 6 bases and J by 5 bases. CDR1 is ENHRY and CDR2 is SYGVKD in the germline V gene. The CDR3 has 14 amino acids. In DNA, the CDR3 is TGTGCCATCAGCCGACAGGGCCTAAATGAAAAACTGTTTTTT. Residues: CAISRQGLNEKLFF.

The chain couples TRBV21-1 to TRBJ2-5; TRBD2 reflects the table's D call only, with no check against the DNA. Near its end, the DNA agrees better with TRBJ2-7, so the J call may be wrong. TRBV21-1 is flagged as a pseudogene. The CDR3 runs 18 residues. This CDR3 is CASSKRPPGRWTTYEQYF. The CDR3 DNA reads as TGTGCCAGCAGCAAAAGGCCCCCAGGGAGGTGGACAACCTACGAGCAGTACTTC.

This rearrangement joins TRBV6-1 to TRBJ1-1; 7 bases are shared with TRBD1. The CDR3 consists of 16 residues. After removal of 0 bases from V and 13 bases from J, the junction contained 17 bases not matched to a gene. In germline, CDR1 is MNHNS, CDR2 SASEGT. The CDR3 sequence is CASSEALLGQPPRDFF. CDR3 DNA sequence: TGTGCCAGCAGTGAAGCGCTCTTGGGACAGCCCCCACGGGATTTCTTT.

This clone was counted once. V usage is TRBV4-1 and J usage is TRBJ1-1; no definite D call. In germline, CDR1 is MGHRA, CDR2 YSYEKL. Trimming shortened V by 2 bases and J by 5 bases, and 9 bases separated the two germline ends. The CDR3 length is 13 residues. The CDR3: CASSQTGRTEAFF. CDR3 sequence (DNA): TGCGCCAGCAGCCAAACGGGTAGGACTGAAGCTTTCTTT.

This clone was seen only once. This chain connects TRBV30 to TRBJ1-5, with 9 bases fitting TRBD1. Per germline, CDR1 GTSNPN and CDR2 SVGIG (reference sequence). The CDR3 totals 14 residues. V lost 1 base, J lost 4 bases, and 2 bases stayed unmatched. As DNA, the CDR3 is TGTGCCTGGAGTGGAGGGACAGGGAATCAGCCCCAGCATTTT. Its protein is CAWSGGTGNQPQHF.

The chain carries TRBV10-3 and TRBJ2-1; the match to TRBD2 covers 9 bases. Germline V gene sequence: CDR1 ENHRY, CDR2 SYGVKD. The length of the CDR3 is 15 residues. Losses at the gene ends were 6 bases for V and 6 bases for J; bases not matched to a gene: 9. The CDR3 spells CAISAGVAGVNEQFF. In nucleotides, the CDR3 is TGTGCCATCAGCGCTGGGGTAGCGGGGGTCAATGAGCAGTTCTTC.

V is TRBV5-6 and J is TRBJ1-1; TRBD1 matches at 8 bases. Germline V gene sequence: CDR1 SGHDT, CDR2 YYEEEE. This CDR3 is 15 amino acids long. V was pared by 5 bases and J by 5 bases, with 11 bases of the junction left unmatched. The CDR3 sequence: CASSFRTGRRTEAFF. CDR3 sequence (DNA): TGTGCCAGCAGTTTTCGGACAGGGCGAAGGACTGAAGCTTTCTTT.

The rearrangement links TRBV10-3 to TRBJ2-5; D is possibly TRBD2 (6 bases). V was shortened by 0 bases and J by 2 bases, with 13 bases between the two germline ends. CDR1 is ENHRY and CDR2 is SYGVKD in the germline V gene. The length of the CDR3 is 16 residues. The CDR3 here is CAISESSSRGQETQYF. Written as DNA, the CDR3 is TGTGCCATCAGTGAGTCGAGCAGTCGGGGGCAAGAGACCCAGTACTTC.

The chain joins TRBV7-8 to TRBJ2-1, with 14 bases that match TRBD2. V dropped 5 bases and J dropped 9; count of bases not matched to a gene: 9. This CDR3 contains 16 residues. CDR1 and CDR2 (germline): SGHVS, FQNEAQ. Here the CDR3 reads CASSQGTSGRRGEQFF. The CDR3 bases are TGTGCCAGCAGCCAAGGGACTAGCGGGAGAAGAGGTGAGCAGTTCTTC.

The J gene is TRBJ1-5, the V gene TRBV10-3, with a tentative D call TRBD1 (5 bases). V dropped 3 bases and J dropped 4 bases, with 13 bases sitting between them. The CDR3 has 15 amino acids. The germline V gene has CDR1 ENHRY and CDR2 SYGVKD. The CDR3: CAISESWGRNQPQHF. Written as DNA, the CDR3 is TGTGCCATCAGTGAATCTTGGGGCCGGAATCAGCCCCAGCATTTT.

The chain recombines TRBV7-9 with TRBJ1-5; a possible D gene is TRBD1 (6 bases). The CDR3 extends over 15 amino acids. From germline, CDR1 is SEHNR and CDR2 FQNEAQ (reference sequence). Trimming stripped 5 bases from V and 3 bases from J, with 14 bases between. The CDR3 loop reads CASSLEGGPNQPQHF. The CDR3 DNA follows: TGTGCCAGCAGCCTAGAGGGGGGGCCCAATCAGCCCCAGCATTTT. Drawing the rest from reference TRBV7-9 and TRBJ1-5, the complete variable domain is DTGVSQNPRHKITKRGQNVTFRCDPISEHNRLYWYRQTLGQGPEFLTYFQNEAQLEKSRLLSDRFSAERPKGSFSTLEIQRTEQGDSAMYLCASSLEGGPNQPQHFGDGTRLSIL.

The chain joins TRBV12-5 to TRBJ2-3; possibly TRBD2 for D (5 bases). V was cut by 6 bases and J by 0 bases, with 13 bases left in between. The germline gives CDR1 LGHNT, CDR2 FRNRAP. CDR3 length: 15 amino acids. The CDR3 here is CASGPSIPSTDTQYF. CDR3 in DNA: TGTGCTAGTGGCCCTAGCATCCCAAGCACAGATACGCAGTATTTT.

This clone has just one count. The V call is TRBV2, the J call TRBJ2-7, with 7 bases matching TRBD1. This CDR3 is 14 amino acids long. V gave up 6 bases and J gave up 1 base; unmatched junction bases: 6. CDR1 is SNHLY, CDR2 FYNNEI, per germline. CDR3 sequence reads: CASRQSGQSYEQYF. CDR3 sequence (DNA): TGTGCCAGCAGACAGTCGGGACAGTCCTACGAGCAGTACTTC. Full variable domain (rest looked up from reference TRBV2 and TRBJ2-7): EPEVTQTPSHQVTQMGQEVILRCVPISNHLYFYWYRQILGQKVEFLVSFYNNEISEKSEIFDDQFSVERPDGSNFTLKIRSTKLEDSAMYFCASRQSGQSYEQYFGPGTRLTVT.

The CDR3 loop is CASSLVGRLAVYYNEQFF. The CDR3, as DNA: TGTGCCAGCAGCTTAGTGGGCCGGCTAGCGGTATACTACAATGAGCAGTTCTTC. V and J are TRBV7-2 and TRBJ2-1; 7 bases are a match to TRBD2. V dropped 1 base and J dropped 3; count of bases not matched to a gene: 12. CDR3 length equals 18 residues. CDR1 is SGHTA and CDR2 is FQGNSA in the germline V gene.

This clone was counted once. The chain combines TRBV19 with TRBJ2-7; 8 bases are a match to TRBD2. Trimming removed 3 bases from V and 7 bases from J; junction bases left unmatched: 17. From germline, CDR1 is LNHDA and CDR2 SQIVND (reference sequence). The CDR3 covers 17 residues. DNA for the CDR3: TGTGCCAGTAGTATTTCACTAGCGGAAGAAGCGGCGAGGGAGCAGTACTTC. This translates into CASSISLAEEAAREQYF.

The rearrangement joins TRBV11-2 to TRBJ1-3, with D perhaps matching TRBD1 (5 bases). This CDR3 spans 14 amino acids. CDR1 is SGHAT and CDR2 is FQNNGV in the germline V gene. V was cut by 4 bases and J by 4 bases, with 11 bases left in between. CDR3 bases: TGTGCCAGCAGCTCCGCGGACACAGGAAACACCATATATTTT. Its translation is CASSSADTGNTIYF.

The DNA of the CDR3 is TGTGCCAGCAGCTCGTACTCCTCGGGAGGCTACACCTTC. Residues: CASSSYSSGGYTF. V and J are TRBV5-5 and TRBJ1-2; D is unresolved. Per germline, CDR1 SGHKS and CDR2 YYEKEE (reference sequence). CDR3 length: 13 residues. Trimming removed 3 bases from V and 8 bases from J, with 14 bases in between.

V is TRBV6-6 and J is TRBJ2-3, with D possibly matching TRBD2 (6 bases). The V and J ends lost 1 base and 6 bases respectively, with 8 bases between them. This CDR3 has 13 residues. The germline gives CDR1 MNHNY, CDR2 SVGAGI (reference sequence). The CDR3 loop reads CASSYFGGDTQYF. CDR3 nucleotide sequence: TGTGCCAGCAGTTACTTCGGGGGTGATACGCAGTATTTT.

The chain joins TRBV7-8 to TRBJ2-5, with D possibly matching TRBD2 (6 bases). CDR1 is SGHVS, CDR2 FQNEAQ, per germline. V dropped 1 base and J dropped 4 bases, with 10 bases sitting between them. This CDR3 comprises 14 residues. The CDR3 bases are TGTGCCAGCAGCTTAGGTATTAGCGGAGAGACCCAGTACTTC. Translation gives CASSLGISGETQYF.

DNA for the CDR3: TGTGCCAGCAGGAGGACTACCCGGGGGGTTGTCGAGCAGTACTTC. Its translation: CASRRTTRGVVEQYF. The chain joins TRBV2 to TRBJ2-7, with 7 bases aligning to TRBD2. The CDR3 has 15 amino acids. CDR1 is SNHLY, CDR2 FYNNEI, per germline. With V trimmed by 6 bases and J by 6 bases, 14 bases remained unmatched.

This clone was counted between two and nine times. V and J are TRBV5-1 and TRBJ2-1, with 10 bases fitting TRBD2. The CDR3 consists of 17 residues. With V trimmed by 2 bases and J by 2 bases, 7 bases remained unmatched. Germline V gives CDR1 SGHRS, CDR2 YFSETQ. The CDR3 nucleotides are TGCGCCAGCAGCTTACTCCAAGCGGGGGGGACCTACAATGAGCAGTTCTTC. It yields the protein CASSLLQAGGTYNEQFF.

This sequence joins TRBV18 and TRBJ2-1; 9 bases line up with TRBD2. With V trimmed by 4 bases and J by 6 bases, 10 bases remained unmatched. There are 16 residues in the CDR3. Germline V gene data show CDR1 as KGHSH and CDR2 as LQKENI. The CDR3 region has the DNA TGTGCCAGCTCACTTTTGGCGGGAGGGCCGGTCAATGAGCAGTTCTTC. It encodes CASSLLAGGPVNEQFF. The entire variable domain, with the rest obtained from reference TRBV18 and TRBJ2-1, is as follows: NAGVMQNPRHLVRRRGQEARLRCSPMKGHSHVYWYRQLPEEGLKFMVYLQKENIIDESGMPKERFSAEFPKEGPSILRIQQVVRGDSAAYFCASSLLAGGPVNEQFFGPGTRLTVL.

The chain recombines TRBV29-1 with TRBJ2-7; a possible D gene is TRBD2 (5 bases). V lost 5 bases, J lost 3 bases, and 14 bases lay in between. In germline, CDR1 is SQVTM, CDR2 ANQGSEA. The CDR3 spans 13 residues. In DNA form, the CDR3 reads TGCAGCGTTCGGGGATCCTACTACTACGAGCAGTACTTC. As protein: CSVRGSYYYEQYF.